Below, 28 T cell receptor beta chains from the same sample are listed, as sequenced in a study of blood T cell repertoires in COVID-19 (dated by TCRdb to 2020 to 2021). The library was produced with the immunoSEQ multiplex PCR assay. Held by TCRdb, this immuneACCESS table contains in-frame sequences only and omits some clones. Under half of the omission traces to an unresolved V gene where checked; the cause of the rest is unknown. This sample holds 95,000 to 150,000 clones; more than 70% were observed only once. 5% to 6% of the sample lies in the top ten. The source material was peripheral blood. These receptors were collected from a human donor in a cohort sampled during active COVID-19.

In this sample, this clone turned up once. The V gene is TRBV5-6, the J gene TRBJ2-7, with 8 bases that match TRBD2. The V segment lost 2 bases and the J segment 3 bases; nucleotides outside the gene matches: 13. Germline CDR1 SGHDT, CDR2 YYEEEE. This CDR3 has 17 amino acids. The CDR3: CASSFFRSPSGRYEQYF. CDR3 nucleotide sequence: TGTGCCAGCAGCTTTTTTAGGAGTCCTAGCGGGCGCTACGAGCAGTACTTC.

This sequence joins TRBV5-8 and TRBJ2-5; 10 nucleotides align to TRBD2. CDR1 and CDR2 (germline): SGHTS, YDEGEE. V lost 0 bases, J lost 6 bases, and 8 bases stayed unmatched. There are 16 residues in the CDR3. CDR3 DNA: TGTGCCAGCAGCTTGGCTAGCGGGAGCCACGGTCAGACCCAGTACTTC. It translates to CASSLASGSHGQTQYF. Full variable domain (outside the CDR3, taken from reference TRBV5-8 and TRBJ2-5): EAGVTQSPTHLIKTRGQQATLRCSPISGHTSVYWYQQALGLGLQFLLWYDEGEERNRGNFPPRFSGRQFPNYSSELNVNALELEDSALYLCASSLASGSHGQTQYFGPGTRLLVL.

The rearrangement joins TRBV4-1 to TRBJ1-6, with TRBD1 identical over 8 bases. There are 16 residues in the CDR3. J lost 9 bases, V lost 1 base, and 8 bases had no gene match. CDR1 MGHRA and CDR2 YSYEKL come from the germline V gene. CDR3 amino acids: CASSQGWTGPSSPLHF. The CDR3 DNA reads as TGCGCCAGCAGCCAAGGATGGACAGGGCCATCTTCACCCCTCCACTTT.

This clone was observed a single time. CDR3 residues: CASSPTLAGGRTDTQYF. In DNA, the CDR3 is TGTGCCAGCAGCCCAACGCTAGCGGGAGGACGCACAGATACGCAGTATTTT. The V and J genes are TRBV3-1 (or the pseudogene TRBV3-2) and TRBJ2-3; TRBD2 matches 11 bases. This CDR3 contains 17 residues. With 4 bases clipped from V and 1 base from J, the junction kept 7 bases outside the gene matches. The germline gives CDR1 LGHDT, CDR2 YNNKEL (reference sequence).

This chain links TRBV6-1 with TRBJ2-5; 10 bases are shared with TRBD2. This CDR3 has 17 residues. Germline V gives CDR1 MNHNS, CDR2 SASEGT. V shed 3 bases, J shed 6 bases, and the junction held 13 bases outside the gene matches. In DNA form, the CDR3 reads TGTGCCAGCAGTGATCAGTCTAGCGGGAGAGCGGGGAAGACCCAGTACTTC. Residues: CASSDQSSGRAGKTQYF.

The chain couples TRBV25-1 to TRBJ2-1; 9 bases are a match to TRBD1. From germline, CDR1 is MGHDK and CDR2 SYGVNS. The CDR3 length is 15 residues. Losses at the gene ends were 6 bases for V and 8 bases for J; bases not matched to a gene: 11. CDR3 protein: CASSILGQGDDEQFF. CDR3 in DNA: TGTGCCAGCAGCATACTGGGACAGGGTGACGATGAGCAGTTCTTC. Full variable domain (rest looked up from reference TRBV25-1 and TRBJ2-1): EADIYQTPRYLVIGTGKKITLECSQTMGHDKMYWYQQDPGMELHLIHYSYGVNSTEKGDLSSESTVSRIRTEHFPLTLESARPSHTSQYLCASSILGQGDDEQFFGPGTRLTVL.

J is TRBJ1-1 and V is TRBV9, with a weak D call TRBD1 (5 bases). Germline V gene sequence: CDR1 SGDLS, CDR2 YYNGEE. The CDR3 spans 15 residues. Trimming took 0 bases from V and 5 from J, leaving 14 bases between them. The CDR3 DNA reads TGTGCCAGCAGCGTAGGGACCCAGGGTTGGACTGAAGCTTTCTTT. Encoded protein: CASSVGTQGWTEAFF. Full variable domain (rest looked up from reference TRBV9 and TRBJ1-1): DSGVTQTPKHLITATGQRVTLRCSPRSGDLSVYWYQQSLDQGLQFLIQYYNGEERAKGNILERFSAQQFPDLHSELNLSSLELGDSALYFCASSVGTQGWTEAFFGQGTRLTVV.

The chain recombines TRBV30 with TRBJ2-2, with 9 positions matching TRBD1. Germline V gene sequence: CDR1 GTSNPN, CDR2 SVGIG (reference sequence). With V trimmed by 5 bases and J by 7 bases, 5 bases remained unmatched. The CDR3 runs to 13 residues. CDR3 amino acids: CAWDRGIGGELFF. The CDR3 DNA sequence: TGTGCCTGGGACAGGGGGATAGGCGGGGAGCTGTTTTTT.

This chain uses TRBV4-1 with TRBJ2-7, with D perhaps TRBD1 (6 bases). Germline assignment: CDR1 MGHRA and CDR2 YSYEKL. The V end lost 3 bases, the J end lost 5 bases, and 17 bases lay between the germline ends. The CDR3 contains 15 residues. The DNA of the CDR3 is TGCGCCAGCAGCCAGAACCAGGGGAAACGAGACGAGCAGTACTTC. Its translation: CASSQNQGKRDEQYF.

The rearrangement links TRBV25-1 to TRBJ2-7; 8 positions agree with TRBD2. V trimming: 3 bases; J trimming: 4 bases; junction bases outside the gene matches: 5. Per germline, CDR1 MGHDK and CDR2 SYGVNS. There are 14 residues in the CDR3. As DNA, the CDR3 is TGTGCCAGCAGTGATACCAGCGGGAGTTACGAGCAGTACTTC. Translating gives CASSDTSGSYEQYF.

The chain couples TRBV5-1 to TRBJ2-3; TRBD2 might be the D (5 bases). CDR1 SGHRS and CDR2 YFSETQ come from the germline V gene. The CDR3 length is 16 residues. Trimming left V 2 bases short and J 5 bases short, with 18 bases between. CDR3 protein: CASSFGGPGSGDTQYF. CDR3 coding DNA: TGCGCCAGCAGCTTCGGCGGGCCGGGTAGTGGAGATACGCAGTATTTT.

V usage is TRBV11-3 and J usage is TRBJ2-2; the D gene is possibly TRBD2 (6 bases). The length of the CDR3 is 16 residues. Trimming took off 5 bases at V and 7 bases at J, with 20 bases between the two ends. Germline CDR1 SGHNT, CDR2 YENEEA. The DNA of the CDR3 is TGTGCCAGCAGCCTCGGAACCGGGAGTAGTAACGGGGAGCTGTTTTTT. It specifies CASSLGTGSSNGELFF. Looking up the rest from reference TRBV11-3 and TRBJ2-2 gives the full variable domain: EAGVVQSPRYKIIEKKQPVAFWCNPISGHNTLYWYLQNLGQGPELLIRYENEEAVDDSQLPKDRFSAERLKGVDSTLKIQPAELGDSAVYLCASSLGTGSSNGELFFGEGSRLTVL.

The V gene is TRBV30, the J gene TRBJ2-5, with 9 bases matching TRBD1. CDR3 length equals 15 residues. J gave up 5 bases and V 0 bases, and 7 bases lay outside the gene matches. Germline V gene data show CDR1 as GTSNPN and CDR2 as SVGIG (reference sequence). CDR3 loop: CAWSVTTGGGETQYF. CDR3 DNA sequence: TGTGCCTGGAGTGTAACGACAGGGGGAGGGGAGACCCAGTACTTC.

This chain uses TRBV4-3 with TRBJ1-1; D possibly corresponds to TRBD1 (6 bases). This CDR3 has 17 amino acids. The germline V gene has CDR1 LGHNA and CDR2 YSLEER. Trimming cost V 0 bases and J 7 bases, with 21 bases left between them. CDR3 in DNA: TGCGCCAGCAGCCAAGATCGGTTCTCGGGGGGCGCGAATGAAGCTTTCTTT. Translating it yields CASSQDRFSGGANEAFF.

The V and J genes are TRBV6-2 or TRBV6-3 and TRBJ1-6; 10 nucleotides match TRBD1. The CDR3 sequence is 17 residues long. V shed 5 bases, J shed 9 bases, and the junction held 13 bases outside the gene matches. Germline V gene sequence: CDR1 MNHEY, CDR2 SVGEGT. CDR3 nucleotide sequence: TGTGCCAGCAGTCTGGGACAGGGGTACTTTTCGAGTTCACCCCTCCACTTT. This sequence encodes CASSLGQGYFSSSPLHF.

CDR3 in amino acids: CASSKGTSGFRSVYEQYF. The CDR3 nucleotides read TGTGCCAGCAGTAAGGGGACTAGCGGGTTTAGATCCGTCTACGAGCAGTACTTC. The chain combines TRBV28 with TRBJ2-7, with 12 bases that match TRBD2. The CDR3 has 18 residues. In germline, CDR1 is MDHEN, CDR2 SYDVKM. The V gene end was trimmed by 5 bases and the J gene end by 3 bases; junction bases not matched to a gene: 14.

A single count supports this clone. V is TRBV10-3 and J is TRBJ2-6, with 13 bases lining up with TRBD2. Losses at the gene ends were 6 bases for V and 3 bases for J; bases not matched to a gene: 8. The CDR3 is made up of 18 amino acids. CDR1 ENHRY and CDR2 SYGVKD come from the germline V gene. CDR3 nucleotide sequence: TGTGCCATCAGGATCACTAGCGGGAGGGTGCATGGGGCCAACGTCCTGACTTTC. It translates to CAIRITSGRVHGANVLTF.

V gene TRBV7-8 combines with J gene TRBJ1-2, with 7 bases that match TRBD1. Germline lookup yields CDR1 SGHVS and CDR2 FQNEAQ. The junction had 1 base not matched to a gene; V was cut back by 3 bases and J by 3 bases. CDR3 length: 13 residues. In nucleotides, the CDR3 is TGTGCCAGCAGCTTCGACAGGGACTATGGCTACACCTTC. Its translation is CASSFDRDYGYTF.

The chain joins TRBV30 to TRBJ2-7; a weak D match, TRBD2 (5 bases). The CDR3 covers 13 residues. V lost 2 bases to trimming and J lost 2 bases, with 10 bases between them. The germline V gene encodes CDR1 GTSNPN and CDR2 SVGIG (reference sequence). CDR3 loop: CAWSIGETYEQYF. The CDR3 bases are TGTGCCTGGAGTATCGGGGAGACCTACGAGCAGTACTTC. Supplemented by reference TRBV30 and TRBJ2-7, the full variable domain reads SQTIHQWPATLVQPVGSPLSLECTVEGTSNPNLYWYRQAAGRGLQLLFYSVGIGQISSEVPQNLSASRPQDRQFILSSKKLLLSDSGFYLCAWSIGETYEQYFGPGTRLTVT.

The chain carries TRBV4-1 and TRBJ1-1; perhaps TRBD1 as D (5 bases). The CDR3 is 13 residues long. Germline CDR1 MGHRA, CDR2 YSYEKL. Trimming pared 1 base from V and 12 bases from J, leaving 15 bases between. This chain's CDR3 is CASSQGGREGTFF. The CDR3 nucleotides read TGCGCCAGCAGCCAAGGGGGTCGGGAGGGGACTTTCTTT.

This sequence joins TRBV24-1 and TRBJ1-5; 7 bases agree with TRBD1. The germline CDR1 and CDR2 sequences are KGHDR and SFDVKD. The CDR3 extends over 16 amino acids. V dropped 4 bases and J dropped 2; count of bases not matched to a gene: 7. The CDR3 nucleotides are TGTGCCACCAGTGACACGGACAGGTTGGGCAATCAGCCCCAGCATTTT. This translates into CATSDTDRLGNQPQHF.

The rearrangement links TRBV19 to TRBJ1-5; D perhaps matches TRBD1 (6 bases). Germline V gives CDR1 LNHDA, CDR2 SQIVND (reference sequence). The CDR3 totals 15 residues. V was shortened by 8 bases and J by 0 bases, with 14 bases between the two germline ends. The CDR3 DNA is TGTGCCAGTGAGAGTACAGGGTATAGCAATCAGCCCCAGCATTTT. Residues: CASESTGYSNQPQHF. Supplemented by reference TRBV19 and TRBJ1-5, the full variable domain reads DGGITQSPKYLFRKEGQNVTLSCEQNLNHDAMYWYRQDPGQGLRLIYYSQIVNDFQKGDIAEGYSVSREKKESFPLTVTSAQKNPTAFYLCASESTGYSNQPQHFGDGTRLSIL.

The V and J genes are TRBV6-2 or TRBV6-3 and TRBJ2-7; a possible D gene is TRBD2 (5 bases). Trimming took 4 bases from V and 0 from J, leaving 16 bases between them. Germline CDR1 reads MNHEY; CDR2 reads SVGEGT. The CDR3 is made up of 16 amino acids. This chain's CDR3 is CASSSEDLKGSYEQYF. Here the CDR3 DNA reads TGTGCCAGCAGTTCGGAGGATCTAAAAGGCTCCTACGAGCAGTACTTC.

J is TRBJ1-2 and V is TRBV28; possibly TRBD1 for D (5 bases). The V end lost 10 bases, the J end lost 8 bases, and 20 bases lay between the germline ends. From germline, CDR1 is MDHEN and CDR2 SYDVKM. The CDR3 loop spans 13 amino acids. The CDR3 spells CAILGAGRRGYTF. As DNA, the CDR3 is TGTGCCATCTTGGGAGCGGGGCGGAGGGGCTACACCTTC.

The rearrangement uses TRBV5-1 and TRBJ2-2; 10 bases are shared with TRBD1. CDR3 length: 16 amino acids. Per the germline V gene, CDR1 is SGHRS and CDR2 is YFSETQ. With V trimmed by 7 bases and J by 4 bases, 10 bases remained unmatched. The CDR3: CASLPGTGVSTGELFF. The CDR3 nucleotides read TGCGCCAGCCTTCCCGGGACAGGGGTTTCCACCGGGGAGCTGTTTTTT.

The chain recombines TRBV18 with TRBJ1-4; a weak D match, TRBD1 (6 bases). Germline CDR1 reads KGHSH; CDR2 reads LQKENI. Trimming stripped 4 bases from V and 4 bases from J, with 10 bases between. The CDR3 totals 14 residues. CDR3 region: CASSLKQGNEKLFF. The CDR3 region has the DNA TGTGCCAGCTCACTAAAACAGGGTAATGAAAAACTGTTTTTT.

V is TRBV9 and J is TRBJ2-1, with D possibly being TRBD2 (6 bases). Between the trimmed V and J ends, which lost 2 bases and 5 bases, there was a span of 17 bases. The length of the CDR3 is 16 residues. Germline V gives CDR1 SGDLS, CDR2 YYNGEE. The CDR3 reads CASSVFREQRNNEQFF. Written as DNA, the CDR3 is TGTGCCAGCAGCGTGTTCCGGGAGCAGCGAAACAATGAGCAGTTCTTC.

J is TRBJ2-7 and V is TRBV19, with D hard to call. This CDR3 is built from 13 residues. Germline loops: CDR1 LNHDA, CDR2 SQIVND (reference sequence). V was shortened by 6 bases and J by 0 bases, with 9 bases between the two germline ends. The chain's CDR3 is CASSQRGSYEQYF. The CDR3 bases are TGTGCCAGTAGCCAACGCGGCTCCTACGAGCAGTACTTC.